The subject of this entry is one TCR beta chain. This specimen comes from a study of blood T cells in healthy people across ages. On the study more broadly: Capture via template switching afforded approximately one barcoded beta molecule per two T cells.

A second PCR of roughly 6 to 12 cycles used a sample-barcoded 5' primer and a J-beta primer mix. TCRdb re-derived calls from the 5' RACE reads in MiXCR, one entry per CDR3 protein. The table has under 2,000,000 distinct CDR3 sequences, roughly 50% seen once. Germline V gene sequence: CDR1 SGHTA, CDR2 FQGNSA. This CDR3 comprises 14 residues. This TCR came from a woman aged 40 to 55 in good health. The rearrangement links TRBV7-2 to TRBJ2-4; D is ambiguous. The tail of the sequence fits TRBJ2-7 better, so the J call may be wrong. Sequenced sample: blood. CDR3 protein: CASSLDQRTYEQYF. The CDR3 DNA is TGTGCCAGCAGCTTAGATCAGAGGACCTACGAGCAGTACTTC.